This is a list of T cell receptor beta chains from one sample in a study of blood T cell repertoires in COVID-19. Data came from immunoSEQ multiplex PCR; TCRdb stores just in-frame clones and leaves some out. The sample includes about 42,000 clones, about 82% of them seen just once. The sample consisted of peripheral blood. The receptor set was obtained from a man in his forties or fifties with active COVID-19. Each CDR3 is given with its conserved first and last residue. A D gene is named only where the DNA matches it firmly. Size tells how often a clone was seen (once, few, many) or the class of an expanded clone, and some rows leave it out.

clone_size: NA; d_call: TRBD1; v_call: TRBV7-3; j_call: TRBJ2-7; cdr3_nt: TGTGCCAGCAGCTTAATGGTCAAGGGACAGGGGTACGAGCAGTACTTC; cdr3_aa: CASSLMVKGQGYEQYF
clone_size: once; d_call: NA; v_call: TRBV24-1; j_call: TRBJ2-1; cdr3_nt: TGTGCCACCAGTCCAGGGGTCGAGCAGTTCTTC; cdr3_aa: CATSPGVEQFF
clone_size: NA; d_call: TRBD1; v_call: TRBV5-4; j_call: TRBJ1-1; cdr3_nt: TGTGCCAGCAGCCGAATGGACAGGTTGAACACTGAAGCTTTCTTT; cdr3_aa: CASSRMDRLNTEAFF
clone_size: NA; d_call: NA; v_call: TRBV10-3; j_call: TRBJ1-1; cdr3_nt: TGTGCCATCACTAAAGCCCAGGGCTTGAACACTGAAGCTTTCTTT; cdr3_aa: CAITKAQGLNTEAFF
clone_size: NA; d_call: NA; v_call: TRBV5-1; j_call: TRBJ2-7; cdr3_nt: TGCGCCAGCAGCTGGGACGGACAGCGAGAGCAGTACTTC; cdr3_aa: CASSWDGQREQYF
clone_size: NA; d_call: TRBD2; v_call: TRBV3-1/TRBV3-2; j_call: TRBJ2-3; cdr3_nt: TGTGCCAGCAGCCATGTATTAGCGGGGGGCGCAGATACGCAGTATTTT; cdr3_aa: CASSHVLAGGADTQYF
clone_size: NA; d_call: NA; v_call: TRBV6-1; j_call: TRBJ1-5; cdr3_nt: TGTGCCAGCAGTGAAATCCAGGGCAATCAGCCCCAGCATTTT; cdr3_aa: CASSEIQGNQPQHF
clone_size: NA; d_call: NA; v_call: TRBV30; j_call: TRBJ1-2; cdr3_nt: TGTGCCTGGAGGGGTCAAAGAGTTGGGCACTATGGCTACACCTTC; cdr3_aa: CAWRGQRVGHYGYTF
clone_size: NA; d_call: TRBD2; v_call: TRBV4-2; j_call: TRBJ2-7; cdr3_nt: TGTGCCAGCAGCCAAGGGGTAGCGGGCCAGAGCTCCTACGAGCAGTACTTC; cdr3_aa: CASSQGVAGQSSYEQYF
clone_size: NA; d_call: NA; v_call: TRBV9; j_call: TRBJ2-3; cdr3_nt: TGTGCCAGCAGCGTAGGTCCGGGAAGAAGCACAGATACGCAGTATTTT; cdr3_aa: CASSVGPGRSTDTQYF
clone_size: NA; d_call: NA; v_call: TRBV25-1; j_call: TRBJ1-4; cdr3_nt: TGTGCCAGCAGTGACATGAGGGACGGGGGGCGCGATGAAAAACTGTTTTTT; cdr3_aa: CASSDMRDGGRDEKLFF
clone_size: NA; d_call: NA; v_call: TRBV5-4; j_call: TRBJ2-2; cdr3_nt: TGTGCCAGCACCCTGGCCGGGGGCACCGGGGAGCTGTTTTTT; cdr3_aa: CASTLAGGTGELFF
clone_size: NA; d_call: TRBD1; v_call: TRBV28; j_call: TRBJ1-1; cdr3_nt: TGTGCCAGCAATGTGGGACAGTATAACACTGAAGCTTTCTTT; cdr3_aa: CASNVGQYNTEAFF
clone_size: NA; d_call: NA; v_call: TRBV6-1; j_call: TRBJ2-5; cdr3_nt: TGTGCCAGCAGTGCGCCTCCGGGACTCGTCCCCCTCCAAGAGACCCAGTACTTC; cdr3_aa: CASSAPPGLVPLQETQYF
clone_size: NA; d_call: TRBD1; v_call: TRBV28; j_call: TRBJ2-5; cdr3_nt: TGTGCCAGTACGACAGGGGGGTTTGAGACCCAGTACTTC; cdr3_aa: CASTTGGFETQYF
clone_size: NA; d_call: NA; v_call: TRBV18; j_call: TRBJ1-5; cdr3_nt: TGTGCCAGCTCACTAGCGTCGGGGGGAAATCAGCCCCAGCATTTT; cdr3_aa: CASSLASGGNQPQHF
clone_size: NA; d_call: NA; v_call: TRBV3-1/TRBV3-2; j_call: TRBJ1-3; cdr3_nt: TGTGCCAGCAGCCGATGGCAGGTCGCCTCCTCTGGAAACACCATATATTTT; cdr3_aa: CASSRWQVASSGNTIYF
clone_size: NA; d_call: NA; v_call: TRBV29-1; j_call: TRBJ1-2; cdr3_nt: TGCAGCGTTGCCCGACCCGGAGAAGGCTACACCTTC; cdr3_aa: CSVARPGEGYTF
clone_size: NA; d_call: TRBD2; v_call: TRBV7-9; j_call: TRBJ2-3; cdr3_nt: TGTGCCAGCAGCTTTTGGCTAGCGGGAGGTTACACAGATACGCAGTATTTT; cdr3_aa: CASSFWLAGGYTDTQYF
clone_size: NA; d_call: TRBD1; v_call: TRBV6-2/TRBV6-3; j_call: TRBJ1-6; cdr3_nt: TGTGCCAGCAGTTACGACCCCAGACGACAGGGTTATAATTCACCCCTCCACTTT; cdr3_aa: CASSYDPRRQGYNSPLHF
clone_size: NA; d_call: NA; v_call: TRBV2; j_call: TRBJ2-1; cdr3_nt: TGTGCCAGCAGTACGGGGGGTATGGGGGCTATGGCGCAGTTCTTC; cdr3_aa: CASSTGGMGAMAQFF
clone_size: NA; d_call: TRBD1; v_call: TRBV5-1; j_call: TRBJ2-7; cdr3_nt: TGCGCCAGCACTCAGACAGGGGGCTCCTACGAGCAGTACTTC; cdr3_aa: CASTQTGGSYEQYF
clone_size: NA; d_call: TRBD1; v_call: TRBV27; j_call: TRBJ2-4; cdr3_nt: TGTGCCAGCAGTGGAACAGGGGGGCGGCGTTCAAACATTCAGTACTTC; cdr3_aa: CASSGTGGRRSNIQYF
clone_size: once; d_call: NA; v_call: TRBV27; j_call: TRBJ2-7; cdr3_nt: TGTGCCAGCAGTTTATCGGGCTACATATACGAGCAGTACTTC; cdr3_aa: CASSLSGYIYEQYF
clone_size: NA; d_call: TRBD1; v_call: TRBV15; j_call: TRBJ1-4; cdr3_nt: TGTGCCACCAGCAGCCGGGACAGGGTTGGGGAAAAACTGTTTTTT; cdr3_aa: CATSSRDRVGEKLFF
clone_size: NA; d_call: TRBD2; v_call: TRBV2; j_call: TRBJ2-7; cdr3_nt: TGTGCCAGTAGTTTAGAGCGGGAGGGTTACGAGCAGTACTTC; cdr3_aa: CASSLEREGYEQYF
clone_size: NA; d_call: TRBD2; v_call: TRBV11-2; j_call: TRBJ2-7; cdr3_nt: TGTGCCAGCAGCTTAGGCACTAGCGGGAGGGCCTTCGAGCAGTACTTC; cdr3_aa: CASSLGTSGRAFEQYF
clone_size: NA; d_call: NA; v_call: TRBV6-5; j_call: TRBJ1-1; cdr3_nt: TGTGCCAGCAGTTACTCGAGACAGGCGAACACTGAAGCTTTCTTT; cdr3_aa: CASSYSRQANTEAFF
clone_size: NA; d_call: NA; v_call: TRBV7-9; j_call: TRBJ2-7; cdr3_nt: TGTGCCAGCAGCCGCCAAGCCGAGCAGTACTTC; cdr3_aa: CASSRQAEQYF
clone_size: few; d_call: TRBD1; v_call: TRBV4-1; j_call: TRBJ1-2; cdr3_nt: TGCGCCAGCAGCCAAGATTTCAGGGGGCATCGGTATGGCTACACCTTC; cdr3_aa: CASSQDFRGHRYGYTF
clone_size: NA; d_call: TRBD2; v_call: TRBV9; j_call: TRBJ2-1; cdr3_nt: TGTGCCAGCAGCGTAGACGGCGGGAGGGCCTCGAATGAGCAGTTCTTC; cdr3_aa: CASSVDGGRASNEQFF
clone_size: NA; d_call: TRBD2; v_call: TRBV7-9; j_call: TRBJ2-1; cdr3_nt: TGTGCCAGCAGCCGATCCGTGACTAGCGGGAGTAATGAGCAGTTCTTC; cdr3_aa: CASSRSVTSGSNEQFF
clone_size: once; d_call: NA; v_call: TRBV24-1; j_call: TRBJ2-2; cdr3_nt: TGTGCCACCAGTGTAACAGGTGGGACCGGGGAGCTGTTTTTT; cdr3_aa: CATSVTGGTGELFF
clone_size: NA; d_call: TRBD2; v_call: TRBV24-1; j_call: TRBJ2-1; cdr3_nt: TGTGCCACCAGTGATCAAACTAGCGGGAGTGATTTTGATGAGCAGTTCTTC; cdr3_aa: CATSDQTSGSDFDEQFF
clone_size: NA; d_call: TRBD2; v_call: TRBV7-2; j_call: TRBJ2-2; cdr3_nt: TGTGCCAGCAGCCCGACTAGCGGGAGGACCGGGGAGCTGTTTTTT; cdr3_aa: CASSPTSGRTGELFF
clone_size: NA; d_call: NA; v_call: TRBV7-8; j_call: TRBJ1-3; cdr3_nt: TGTGCCAGCAGCCCAGGGGCCCTCTTTGGAAACACCATATATTTT; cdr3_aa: CASSPGALFGNTIYF
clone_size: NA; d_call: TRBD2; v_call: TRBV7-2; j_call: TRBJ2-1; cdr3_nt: TGTGCCAGCAGCTTTTCCCTAGCGGCCTCCTACAATGAGCAGTTCTTC; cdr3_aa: CASSFSLAASYNEQFF
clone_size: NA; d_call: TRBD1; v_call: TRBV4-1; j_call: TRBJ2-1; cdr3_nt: TGCGCCAGCAGCCAGAAGTTAGGGACAGGGGTCTACAATGAGCAGTTCTTC; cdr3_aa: CASSQKLGTGVYNEQFF
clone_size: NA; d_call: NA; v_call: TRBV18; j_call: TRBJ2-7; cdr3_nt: TGTGCCAGATTTGAAGGGCGGGCGAAAGACTACGAGCAGTACTTC; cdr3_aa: CARFEGRAKDYEQYF
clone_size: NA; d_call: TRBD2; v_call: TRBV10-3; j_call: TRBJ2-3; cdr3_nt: TGTGCCTCCAGCGGGGGGGACCCCACAGATACGCAGTATTTT; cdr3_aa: CASSGGDPTDTQYF
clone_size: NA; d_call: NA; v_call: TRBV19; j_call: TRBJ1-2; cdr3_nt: TGTGCCAGTAGTATAGGCAGGAAGAACTATGGCTACACCTTC; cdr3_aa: CASSIGRKNYGYTF
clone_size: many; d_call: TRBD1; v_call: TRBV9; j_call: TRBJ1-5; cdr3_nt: TGTGCCAGCAGTCCCGACAGGGTAGGCAATCAGCCCCAGCATTTT; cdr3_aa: CASSPDRVGNQPQHF
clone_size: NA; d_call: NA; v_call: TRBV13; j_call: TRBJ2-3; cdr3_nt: TGTGCCAGCAGCTGGACTACCACAGATACGCAGTATTTT; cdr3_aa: CASSWTTTDTQYF
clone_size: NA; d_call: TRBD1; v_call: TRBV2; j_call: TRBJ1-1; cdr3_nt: TGTGCCAGCAGTCAGGACAGGGAGGGCGTTGAAGCTTTCTTT; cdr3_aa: CASSQDREGVEAFF